One T cell receptor (beta chain) is described in this entry. What it binds is unknown. The sample originates from a study of breast tumors, draining lymph nodes, adjacent tissues. Study-level results: Most tumor T cells seemingly derive from lymph node, then expand in tumor. Luminal-like breast cancer showed significantly higher tumor–nontumor repertoire similarity than basal-like. Tumor T cell lymph node origin was a supported hypothesis, not proven. Tumor repertoires ranked between lymph nodes and nontumor tissue in diversity, with V and J gene preferences.

One entry per CDR3 protein, called by TCRdb with MiXCR from the multiplex PCR reads. The sample holds around 22,000 distinct CDR3 sequences, about 64% seen once. This sequence originates from a female donor with breast cancer. Some clones in this sample may be carry-over from other donors' samples. The sequenced sample was tumor-adjacent breast tissue.

CDR3 protein: CATSATGEEETQYF. DNA of the CDR3: TGTGCCACCAGTGCAACAGGGGAGGAAGAGACCCAGTACTTC. The chain uses TRBV24-1 and TRBJ2-5; tentatively, D is TRBD1 (7 bases). The CDR3 is 14 residues long. Germline lookup yields CDR1 KGHDR and CDR2 SFDVKD. Trimming shortened V by 5 bases and J by 3 bases, and 12 bases separated the two germline ends.